The 20 T cell receptor beta chains given below trace back to one sample, sequenced in a study of OX40 agonist ivuxolimab in advanced cancers. TCRdb keeps only in-frame clones here, not all; method: immunoSEQ multiplex PCR. Of 50,000 to 70,000 clones listed, 80% to 90% are singletons. Sequences were derived from CD4+ or CD8+ T cells sorted from blood, sampled in a trial of the OX40 agonist ivuxolimab. These receptors all stem from an adult with an advanced solid tumor such as melanoma, head and neck, liver or kidney cancer.

This clone has a handful of counts. The chain uses TRBV29-1 and TRBJ1-5; TRBD1 agrees at 8 bases. J gave up 5 bases and V 2 bases, and 2 bases lay outside the gene matches. Per germline, CDR1 SQVTM and CDR2 ANQGSEA. This CDR3 spans 13 amino acids. CDR3: CSVEQGADQPQHF. The CDR3, as DNA: TGCAGCGTTGAACAGGGGGCCGATCAGCCCCAGCATTTT.

The genes are TRBV19 and TRBJ1-2; D gene unclear. This CDR3 has 13 residues. Trimming took 5 bases from V and 0 from J, leaving 7 bases between them. In germline, CDR1 is LNHDA, CDR2 SQIVND (reference sequence). The CDR3 sequence is CASSRDTNYGYTF. In nucleotides, the CDR3 is TGTGCCAGTAGTCGAGATACTAACTATGGCTACACCTTC.

This rearrangement joins TRBV5-1 to TRBJ2-3; either TRBD1 or TRBD2 may supply D (5 bases each). Germline V CDR1 and CDR2: SGHRS, YFSETQ. V lost 4 bases, J lost 2 bases, and 11 bases lay in between. The CDR3 totals 14 residues. The CDR3 sequence is CASSGTGYTDTQYF. The CDR3 DNA reads as TGCGCCAGCAGCGGGACCGGATACACAGATACGCAGTATTTT.

This chain uses TRBV2 with TRBJ2-7; TRBD2 is a possible D gene (6 bases). Looked up from germline, CDR1 is SNHLY and CDR2 is FYNNEI. Between the trimmed V and J ends, which lost 6 bases and 0 bases, there was a span of 12 bases. This CDR3 has 14 amino acids. CDR3 nucleotides: TGTGCCAGCAGGAATAGCGGAAGCTCCTACGAGCAGTACTTC. Residues: CASRNSGSSYEQYF.

The chain combines TRBV28 with TRBJ2-4; tentative D call: TRBD2 (6 bases). Trimming shortened V by 6 bases and J by 0 bases, and 24 bases separated the two germline ends. This CDR3 is 19 amino acids long. CDR1 MDHEN and CDR2 SYDVKM come from the germline V gene. The CDR3 spells CASSLSTGLGTLAKNIQYF. CDR3 DNA: TGTGCCAGCAGCCTATCTACCGGACTGGGGACTCTAGCCAAAAACATTCAGTACTTC.

This clone appeared a single time. The rearrangement links TRBV9 to TRBJ2-1; 10 nucleotides agree with TRBD2. Germline loops: CDR1 SGDLS, CDR2 YYNGEE. V shed 3 bases and J 5 bases; nucleotides not matched to a gene: 2. The CDR3 covers 14 residues. CDR3: CASSGTSGHNEQFF. Here the CDR3 DNA reads TGTGCCAGCAGCGGGACTAGCGGTCACAATGAGCAGTTCTTC.

The V call is TRBV6-1, the J call TRBJ1-5; D uncertain. The CDR3 is made up of 13 amino acids. V lost 8 bases, J lost 9 bases, and 17 bases lay in between. CDR1 is MNHNS and CDR2 is SASEGT in the germline V gene. The CDR3 DNA reads TGTGCCAGCTCTTCGGACGCGATCAGGCCCCAGCATTTT. Amino acid sequence: CASSSDAIRPQHF.

The CDR3 DNA follows: TGTGCCAGCAGTTCAACGACAGGAGGCTCCTACGAGCAGTACTTC. Translating gives CASSSTTGGSYEQYF. The V and J genes are TRBV6-5 and TRBJ2-7; maybe TRBD1 (6 bases). The CDR3 runs to 15 residues. The V end lost 4 bases, the J end lost 0 bases, and 13 bases lay between the germline ends. Germline CDR1 is MNHEY and CDR2 is SVGAGI.

The chain has TRBV7-2 and TRBJ2-1; 12 bases are a match to TRBD2. CDR1 is SGHTA and CDR2 is FQGNSA in the germline V gene. The CDR3 spans 19 residues. V dropped 5 bases and J dropped 0; count of bases not matched to a gene: 11. For the CDR3, the DNA is TGTGCCAGCAGCCCTTATGGACTAGCGGGGCAAAGCTCCTACAATGAGCAGTTCTTC. Encoded protein: CASSPYGLAGQSSYNEQFF.

The chain employs TRBV28 and TRBJ2-5; 11 bases agree with TRBD2. CDR1 MDHEN and CDR2 SYDVKM come from the germline V gene. The CDR3 extends over 18 amino acids. Trimming at V came to 5 bases and at J to 3 bases, leaving 14 bases not matched to a gene. The CDR3 coding sequence is TGTGCCAGCAGTCCTGCATTCACTAGCGGGAGTAGGGAAGAGACCCAGTACTTC. Protein product: CASSPAFTSGSREETQYF.

In this sample, this clone turned up once. The J gene is TRBJ2-7, the V gene TRBV16, with 7 nucleotides matching TRBD1. The CDR3 contains 15 residues. Germline assignment: CDR1 KGHSY and CDR2 FQNENV. The V segment lost 2 bases and the J segment 4 bases; nucleotides outside the gene matches: 8. Here the CDR3 DNA reads TGTGCCAGCAGCCAAGAAACAGGGGCACATTACGAGCAGTACTTC. It specifies CASSQETGAHYEQYF.

This chain's CDR3 is CASSLARTRNQPQHF. As DNA, the CDR3 is TGTGCCAGCAGTTTAGCTCGGACTCGCAATCAGCCCCAGCATTTT. The chain combines TRBV28 with TRBJ1-5; D is unresolved. The CDR3 is 15 residues long. CDR1 and CDR2 (germline): MDHEN, SYDVKM. The ends were cut back, 2 bases at V and 2 bases at J, with 10 bases in the middle.

The chain has TRBV5-1 and TRBJ2-1; D is possibly TRBD1 or TRBD2 (5 bases each). The CDR3 loop spans 16 amino acids. CDR1 and CDR2 from the germline V gene are SGHRS and YFSETQ. The V and J ends lost 4 bases and 7 bases respectively, with 21 bases between them. CDR3 DNA: TGCGCCAGCAGCGGAGGCCTTTGGCAGGGAGAAAATGAGCAGTTCTTC. This codes for CASSGGLWQGENEQFF.

This rearrangement joins TRBV27 to TRBJ1-1, with D perhaps TRBD1 (5 bases). CDR3 length: 14 residues. V was clipped by 0 bases and J by 1 base, with 6 bases between them. CDR1 is MNHEY, CDR2 SMNVEV, per germline (reference sequence). CDR3 protein: CASSLSRGNTEAFF. The CDR3 bases are TGTGCCAGCAGTTTATCAAGGGGGAACACTGAAGCTTTCTTT.

This chain links TRBV28 with TRBJ1-1, with D tentatively TRBD1 (6 bases). This CDR3 has 14 amino acids. Germline loops: CDR1 MDHEN, CDR2 SYDVKM. The V end was cut by 8 bases, the J end by 5 bases, with 18 bases between. As DNA, the CDR3 is TGTGCCAGCTCCTCGGGATGGGGGGCGACTGAAGCTTTCTTT. Amino acids: CASSSGWGATEAFF. The full variable domain, completed using reference TRBV28 and TRBJ1-1, is DVKVTQSSRYLVKRTGEKVFLECVQDMDHENMFWYRQDPGLGLRLIYFSYDVKMKEKGDIPEGYSVSREKKERFSLILESASTNQTSMYLCASSSGWGATEAFFGQGTRLTVV.

This clone was detected a few times. The CDR3: CATSREAWSSYEQYF. CDR3 nucleotides: TGTGCCACCAGCAGAGAGGCCTGGAGCTCCTACGAGCAGTACTTC. The chain has TRBV15 and TRBJ2-7; the D is unclear. CDR1 is LNHNV and CDR2 is YYDKDF in the germline V gene (reference sequence). The CDR3 length is 15 residues. The germline V and J ends were trimmed by 0 bases and 0 bases, with 9 bases remaining between them.

The rearrangement links TRBV5-1 to TRBJ2-1; 11 bases agree with TRBD2. Germline CDR1 SGHRS, CDR2 YFSETQ. This CDR3 spans 16 amino acids. Trimming at V came to 1 base and at J to 7 bases, leaving 7 bases not matched to a gene. CDR3 protein: CASSLLAGGPQNEQFF. Written as DNA, the CDR3 is TGCGCCAGCAGCTTGTTAGCGGGAGGGCCGCAAAATGAGCAGTTCTTC.

The DNA of the CDR3 is TGTGCCAGCAGTTTACGCAGGCAAGAGACCCAGTACTTC. This sequence encodes CASSLRRQETQYF. The rearrangement uses TRBV27 and TRBJ2-5, with D uncertain. There are 13 residues in the CDR3. The germline CDR1 and CDR2 sequences are MNHEY and SMNVEV (reference sequence). The germline V and J ends were trimmed by 2 bases and 2 bases, with 6 bases remaining between them.

This chain uses TRBV28 with TRBJ2-7, with 8 bases that match TRBD2. CDR3 length: 17 amino acids. Germline CDR1 and CDR2: MDHEN and SYDVKM. V shed 6 bases, J shed 2 bases, and the junction held 15 bases outside the gene matches. The CDR3 spells CASSLARGSGSPYEQYF. The CDR3 nucleotides read TGTGCCAGCAGCTTGGCGCGGGGGAGCGGGAGCCCCTACGAGCAGTACTTC.

The chain employs TRBV7-8 and TRBJ2-2; TRBD2 matches at 12 bases. The CDR3 totals 17 residues. Trimming cost V 3 bases and J 4 bases; bases outside gene matches: 6. Germline lookup yields CDR1 SGHVS and CDR2 FQNEAQ. CDR3 in DNA: TGTGCCAGCAGCTTTCTAGCGGGAGGGATTTTCACCGGGGAGCTGTTTTTT. Its protein is CASSFLAGGIFTGELFF.